One sample yielded the 32 T cell receptor beta chains listed below, sequenced in a study of cytomegalovirus exposure and HLA in healthy donors. The PCR ran on 60 Vbeta and 13 Jbeta primers. Libraries were prepared by immunoSEQ multiplex PCR; TCRdb keeps only in-frame clonotypes and omits some of them. There are tens of thousands of clones in the sample, with approximately 3.8% held by the top ten. The sequenced sample consisted of PBMCs. The receptors derive from a female donor in good health and CMV-seropositive.

The V call is TRBV6-5, the J call TRBJ2-7, with 8 bases fitting TRBD1. V shed 6 bases, J shed 5 bases, and the junction held 12 bases outside the gene matches. The length of the CDR3 is 15 residues. Germline assignment: CDR1 MNHEY and CDR2 SVGAGI. CDR3 sequence: CASRVDRGTYNEQYF. DNA of the CDR3: TGTGCCAGCAGGGTTGACAGGGGCACGTACAACGAGCAGTACTTC.

DNA of the CDR3: TGCGCCAGCACCAAAGCTGGGGGCGGGAGAAGGTACGGCACAGATACGCAGTATTTT. It specifies CASTKAGGGRRYGTDTQYF. V and J are TRBV4-1 and TRBJ2-3, with a weak D call TRBD2 (7 bases). The CDR3 length is 19 residues. The germline V gene has CDR1 MGHRA and CDR2 YSYEKL. Trimming stripped 7 bases from V and 1 base from J, with 27 bases between.

The V gene is TRBV18, the J gene TRBJ2-7; tentatively, D is TRBD2 (6 bases). Germline loops: CDR1 KGHSH, CDR2 LQKENI. V lost 3 bases and J lost 1, with 13 bases in between. The CDR3 totals 15 residues. The CDR3 coding sequence is TGTGCCAGCTCACCTCCTGGACTATCATCCTACGAGCAGTACTTC. It codes for CASSPPGLSSYEQYF.

The chain couples TRBV6-5 to TRBJ2-7, with TRBD1 as a possible D gene (6 bases). V was shortened by 6 bases and J by 0 bases, with 15 bases between the two germline ends. This CDR3 contains 15 residues. Germline V gene data show CDR1 as MNHEY and CDR2 as SVGAGI. The CDR3 reads CASSSTGSSSYEQYF. The DNA for the CDR3 is TGTGCCAGCAGCTCTACAGGGTCTAGCTCCTACGAGCAGTACTTC.

The gene calls are TRBV7-6 and TRBJ2-3, with D maybe TRBD2 (7 bases). The V gene's germline CDR1 is SGHVS and CDR2 FNYEAQ. V shed 3 bases and J shed 0 bases, with 10 bases lying between them. There are 15 residues in the CDR3. The CDR3 here is CASSLKGGSTDTQYF. Here the CDR3 DNA reads TGTGCCAGCAGCTTGAAGGGGGGGAGCACAGATACGCAGTATTTT.

Concerning this clone: Other nucleotide sequences in the sample specify the same CDR3. The gene calls are TRBV4-1 and TRBJ1-2, with 7 bases identical to TRBD1. Germline V gene sequence: CDR1 MGHRA, CDR2 YSYEKL. The junction had 7 bases not matched to a gene; V was cut back by 3 bases and J by 3 bases. This CDR3 is built from 15 residues. CDR3: CASSHYTGVDYGYTF. The CDR3 DNA reads TGCGCCAGCAGCCATTATACAGGGGTGGACTATGGCTACACCTTC.

V and J are TRBV29-1 and TRBJ1-5, with 8 bases matching TRBD1. V dropped 7 bases and J dropped 3; count of bases not matched to a gene: 8. The CDR3 spans 14 residues. The V gene's germline CDR1 is SQVTM and CDR2 ANQGSEA. This CDR3 is CSAGTGNTNQPQHF. In nucleotides, the CDR3 is TGCAGCGCCGGGACAGGCAATACCAATCAGCCCCAGCATTTT.

The rearrangement joins TRBV5-1 to TRBJ2-1; 11 nucleotides line up with TRBD2. Germline CDR1 reads SGHRS; CDR2 reads YFSETQ. This CDR3 is built from 15 residues. V was pared by 4 bases and J by 3 bases, with 3 bases of the junction left unmatched. CDR3 bases: TGCGCCAGCAGCCAAACTAGCGGGAGCTACAATGAGCAGTTCTTC. Translation gives CASSQTSGSYNEQFF. The variable domain in full, completed from reference TRBV5-1 and TRBJ2-1, reads KAGVTQTPRYLIKTRGQQVTLSCSPISGHRSVSWYQQTPGQGLQFLFEYFSETQRNKGNFPGRFSGRQFSNSRSEMNVSTLELGDSALYLCASSQTSGSYNEQFFGPGTRLTVL.

The rearrangement links TRBV7-2 to TRBJ2-1, with D unclear. Germline V gene sequence: CDR1 SGHTA, CDR2 FQGNSA. Trimming took 3 bases from V and 8 from J, leaving 14 bases between them. This CDR3 contains 14 residues. CDR3 sequence: CASSLRQSTDEQFF. CDR3 in DNA: TGTGCCAGCAGCTTGAGGCAGTCTACCGATGAGCAGTTCTTC.

V gene TRBV6-1 combines with J gene TRBJ1-4; 7 positions match TRBD1. Germline V gene sequence: CDR1 MNHNS, CDR2 SASEGT. This CDR3 is 13 amino acids long. V was clipped by 8 bases and J by 8 bases; unmatched bases: 8. The CDR3 DNA sequence: TGTGCCAGCCAGACAGGGCAAGGGGAAAAACTGTTTTTT. Protein: CASQTGQGEKLFF.

V and J are TRBV28 and TRBJ1-2; D uncertain. Per germline, CDR1 MDHEN and CDR2 SYDVKM. The CDR3 runs 14 residues. Trimming took 6 bases from V and 6 from J, leaving 17 bases between them. CDR3 in amino acids: CASSYLPGVDGYTF. DNA of the CDR3: TGTGCCAGCAGCTACCTACCGGGAGTTGATGGCTACACCTTC.

The rearrangement links TRBV10-3 to TRBJ1-2; 11 bases are a match to TRBD1. Germline lookup yields CDR1 ENHRY and CDR2 SYGVKD. V trimming: 8 bases; J trimming: 4 bases; junction bases outside the gene matches: 12. This CDR3 spans 16 amino acids. CDR3 sequence: CAIPSGQGVLGYGYTF. The CDR3 DNA is TGTGCCATCCCTTCGGGACAGGGGGTTTTGGGCTATGGCTACACCTTC.

Turning to this clone: A junction end diverges from the germline sequence, so it may reflect a read error. The chain links TRBV5-1 to TRBJ2-7; TRBD1 matches 10 bases. The germline CDR1 and CDR2 sequences are SGHRS and YFSETQ. This CDR3 is 14 amino acids long. CDR3 in DNA: TGCGCCAGCAGCCCCGGGACAGGGGTGAACGAGCAGTCCTTC. This gives the protein CASSPGTGVNEQSF.

CDR3 residues: CAISAKTGSELNGYTF. CDR3 DNA sequence: TGTGCCATCAGCGCAAAGACAGGATCTGAACTAAATGGCTACACCTTC. The chain combines TRBV10-3 with TRBJ1-2; D is perhaps TRBD1 (6 bases). CDR1 is ENHRY, CDR2 SYGVKD, per germline. The CDR3 contains 16 residues. The V end was cut by 6 bases, the J end by 6 bases, with 23 bases between.

This chain connects TRBV13 to TRBJ1-1, with a tentative D call TRBD1 (5 bases). Per germline, CDR1 PRHDT and CDR2 FYEKMQ (reference sequence). This CDR3 has 13 residues. Trimming stripped 2 bases from V and 5 bases from J, with 9 bases between. The CDR3 DNA sequence: TGTGCCAGCAGCTTACCGGGGGAGACTGAAGCTTTCTTT. It codes for CASSLPGETEAFF.

This sequence joins TRBV27 and TRBJ2-7, with D possibly matching TRBD2 (7 bases). The CDR3 runs to 14 residues. V shed 3 bases and J shed 2 bases, with 11 bases lying between them. Germline V gives CDR1 MNHEY, CDR2 SMNVEV (reference sequence). CDR3 sequence reads: CASSLGGGPYEQYF. The CDR3 coding sequence is TGTGCCAGCAGTTTGGGAGGGGGACCCTACGAGCAGTACTTC.

The genes are TRBV29-1 and TRBJ2-5; possible D gene TRBD2, 5 bases. Germline CDR1 SQVTM, CDR2 ANQGSEA. The V and J ends lost 7 bases and 5 bases respectively, with 20 bases between them. CDR3 size: 14 residues. The CDR3 nucleotides read TGCAGCGCCGGGATGGTTGTGAGTTTTGAGACCCAGTACTTC. Amino acids: CSAGMVVSFETQYF.

The rearrangement joins TRBV19 to TRBJ2-1; D is undetermined. Germline loops: CDR1 LNHDA, CDR2 SQIVND (reference sequence). Between the trimmed V and J ends, which lost 3 bases and 6 bases, there was a span of 9 bases. The CDR3 extends over 13 amino acids. CDR3 sequence (DNA): TGTGCCAGTAGTATCCGTTCTATCAATGAGCAGTTCTTC. Amino acid sequence: CASSIRSINEQFF.

The rearrangement uses TRBV14 and TRBJ2-7; the match to TRBD1 covers 7 bases. With V trimmed by 8 bases and J by 0 bases, 7 bases remained unmatched. Germline CDR1 reads SGHDN; CDR2 reads FVKESK. The CDR3 length is 14 residues. DNA for the CDR3: TGTGCCAGCCCCCCCCGGGACAGCTCCTACGAGCAGTACTTC. Translating it yields CASPPRDSSYEQYF.

The genes are TRBV27 and TRBJ2-1; 8 nucleotides match TRBD2. This CDR3 spans 15 amino acids. Germline V gene lookup returns CDR1 MNHEY and CDR2 SMNVEV (reference sequence). Unmatched junction bases numbered 9, after V lost 2 bases and J lost 9 bases. The CDR3 protein is CASSLPSGSMVEQFF. The CDR3 DNA sequence: TGTGCCAGCAGTTTACCGAGCGGGAGTATGGTTGAGCAGTTCTTC.

This chain joins TRBV28 and TRBJ2-7; TRBD2 is a possible D gene (6 bases). Germline V lookup: CDR1 MDHEN, CDR2 SYDVKM. V lost 3 bases and J 1 base, leaving 19 bases between the germline ends. The CDR3 spans 17 residues. The CDR3 loop is CASSFVVWEDASYEQYF. The CDR3 bases are TGTGCCAGCAGTTTTGTGGTCTGGGAGGACGCTTCCTACGAGCAGTACTTC.

The V call is TRBV5-1, the J call TRBJ2-2; 12 bases line up with TRBD2. This CDR3 has 14 residues. Looked up from germline, CDR1 is SGHRS and CDR2 is YFSETQ. J gave up 7 bases and V 8 bases, and 6 bases lay outside the gene matches. CDR3 region: CARSSGRVLGELFF. CDR3 in DNA: TGCGCCAGATCTAGCGGGAGGGTACTCGGGGAGCTGTTTTTT.

V and J are TRBV6-5 and TRBJ1-2; D uncertain. The CDR3 runs 13 residues. With 0 bases removed from V and 5 bases from J, the gap between germline ends came to 7 bases. The germline CDR1 and CDR2 sequences are MNHEY and SVGAGI. CDR3 region: CASSYSVTYGYTF. The DNA of the CDR3 is TGTGCCAGCAGTTACTCCGTTACTTATGGCTACACCTTC.

Of note for this clone: At one end, the junction sequence differs from germline, possibly due to a read error. The chain uses TRBV5-8 and TRBJ2-7, with 7 positions matching TRBD1. CDR1 SGHTS and CDR2 YDEGEE come from the germline V gene. The CDR3 covers 14 residues. For the CDR3, the DNA is TGTGCCAGCAGCTTGGCCGGATTAGACAGGGCGATGGAGTTC. As protein: CASSLAGLDRAMEF.

V usage is TRBV6-5 and J usage is TRBJ2-7; TRBD2 might be the D (7 bases). Germline lookup yields CDR1 MNHEY and CDR2 SVGAGI. The CDR3 has 15 residues. V was shortened by 2 bases and J by 2 bases, with 13 bases between the two germline ends. CDR3 amino acids: CASSYKGGATYEQYF. The CDR3 DNA follows: TGTGCCAGCAGTTACAAGGGGGGGGCAACCTACGAGCAGTACTTC.

This chain uses TRBV4-1 with TRBJ2-1; possibly TRBD2 for D (6 bases). Germline V gene sequence: CDR1 MGHRA, CDR2 YSYEKL. This CDR3 is 16 amino acids long. Between the trimmed V and J ends, which lost 5 bases and 7 bases, there was a span of 21 bases. This CDR3 is CASSLNGGNSGNEQFF. DNA for the CDR3: TGCGCCAGCAGCTTAAACGGGGGAAACTCTGGGAATGAGCAGTTCTTC.

The chain couples TRBV5-1 to TRBJ2-7; perhaps TRBD2 as D (7 bases). The CDR3 sequence is 14 residues long. Per germline, CDR1 SGHRS and CDR2 YFSETQ. Between the trimmed V and J ends, which lost 0 bases and 6 bases, there was a span of 13 bases. CDR3 sequence (DNA): TGCGCCAGCAGCTTGGAAGGGGGGGAGGGCGAGCAGTACTTC. The encoded protein is CASSLEGGEGEQYF.

The V and J genes are TRBV9 and TRBJ1-4, with 9 positions matching TRBD1. With V trimmed by 4 bases and J by 7 bases, 11 bases remained unmatched. Germline assignment: CDR1 SGDLS and CDR2 YYNGEE. The CDR3 loop spans 16 amino acids. The CDR3 region is CASSPTHRGRGEKLFF. CDR3 sequence (DNA): TGTGCCAGCAGCCCTACCCACAGGGGGCGAGGTGAAAAACTGTTTTTT.

Details on this clone: One end of the junction is discordant with germline, which a read error may explain. This sequence joins TRBV28 and TRBJ2-6; 8 bases match TRBD2. The length of the CDR3 is 15 residues. CDR1 and CDR2 (germline): MDHEN, SYDVKM. The CDR3, as DNA: TGTGCCAGCAGTTCCGGGGGGGCTGGGTCCAACGTCCTGACTTTC. Amino acids: CASSSGGAGSNVLTF.

The chain recombines TRBV27 with TRBJ1-1; D is perhaps TRBD1 (5 bases). The V end was cut by 6 bases, the J end by 4 bases, with 12 bases between. The CDR3 runs to 13 residues. The germline V gene has CDR1 MNHEY and CDR2 SMNVEV (reference sequence). In nucleotides, the CDR3 is TGTGCCAGCAGACGGGGCGGGAGCACTGAAGCTTTCTTT. Translated, it gives CASRRGGSTEAFF.

This chain connects TRBV5-1 to TRBJ1-3; tentative D call: TRBD1 (6 bases). V shed 3 bases and J shed 1 base, with 14 bases lying between them. Germline CDR1 is SGHRS and CDR2 is YFSETQ. CDR3 size: 16 residues. Here the CDR3 reads CASSWEAGTSGNTIYF. In DNA form, the CDR3 reads TGCGCCAGCAGCTGGGAAGCCGGGACATCTGGAAACACCATATATTTT.

This chain joins TRBV9 and TRBJ1-5; no firm D call. Germline V lookup: CDR1 SGDLS, CDR2 YYNGEE. V lost 0 bases to trimming and J lost 4 bases, with 5 bases between them. The CDR3 has 13 residues. CDR3 protein: CASSVDGNQPQHF. CDR3 DNA sequence: TGTGCCAGCAGCGTAGACGGGAATCAGCCCCAGCATTTT.